The 17 T cell receptor beta chains listed next were all sequenced from one sample in a study of CD8 T cells in Susac syndrome. The RNA input was roughly 0.45 to 1 ug, and it was reverse transcribed with random hexamers. TCRdb re-analysed the immunoSEQ multiplex PCR reads in MiXCR, keeping a single row per CDR3 protein. The data show 250,000 to 300,000 distinct CDR3 sequences, 80% to 90% seen once. Sequenced material: CD8+ T cells from PBMCs. Receptors were obtained from a human donor with multiple sclerosis.

For the CDR3, the DNA is TGTGCCATCAGTGAGTCCCAGGGAGCTAACTATGGCTACACCTTC. As protein: CAISESQGANYGYTF. The V call is TRBV10-3, the J call TRBJ1-2, with D maybe TRBD1 (5 bases). Germline V gene sequence: CDR1 ENHRY, CDR2 SYGVKD. Trimming took 0 bases from V and 0 from J, leaving 8 bases between them. This CDR3 has 15 amino acids.

The chain joins TRBV13 to TRBJ2-2; the D is unclear. V was trimmed by 7 bases and J by 4 bases, leaving 13 bases between them. Germline assignment: CDR1 PRHDT and CDR2 FYEKMQ (reference sequence). This CDR3 is built from 14 residues. CDR3 residues: CASTKEAGTGELFF. The CDR3 DNA reads TGTGCCAGCACCAAAGAAGCAGGCACCGGGGAGCTGTTTTTT.

The chain combines TRBV28 with TRBJ2-1; 11 nucleotides align to TRBD1. CDR1 and CDR2 (germline): MDHEN, SYDVKM. The CDR3 is 14 amino acids. The J segment lost 7 bases and the V segment lost 7 bases, leaving 6 bases of the junction unmatched. The CDR3 sequence is CASTMGQGGNEQFF. CDR3 bases: TGTGCCAGCACTATGGGACAGGGGGGTAATGAGCAGTTCTTC.

The gene calls are TRBV2 and TRBJ2-5; the match to TRBD1 covers 9 bases. CDR1 and CDR2 (germline): SNHLY, FYNNEI. This CDR3 is 14 amino acids long. Trimming at V came to 5 bases and at J to 4 bases, leaving 5 bases not matched to a gene. The CDR3 loop is CASSHRGRGETQYF. The CDR3 DNA reads TGTGCCAGCAGTCACAGGGGGCGTGGAGAGACCCAGTACTTC.

The chain combines TRBV6-1 with TRBJ2-1; 14 bases are a match to TRBD2. With 4 bases clipped from V and 7 bases from J, the junction kept 6 bases outside the gene matches. The germline gives CDR1 MNHNS, CDR2 SASEGT. The CDR3 totals 16 residues. The CDR3 sequence: CASSGGTSGSVNEQFF. CDR3 coding DNA: TGTGCCAGCAGTGGGGGGACTAGCGGGAGTGTTAATGAGCAGTTCTTC.

With regard to this clonotype: At one end, the junction sequence differs from germline, possibly due to a read error. V usage is TRBV4-1 and J usage is TRBJ1-2; no reliable D call. The CDR3 is 16 amino acids. Germline CDR1 reads MGHRA; CDR2 reads YSYEKL. CDR3: CASNQDFGVANYGYTF. The CDR3 DNA reads as TGCGCCAGCAACCAAGATTTCGGCGTGGCTAACTATGGCTACACCTTC.

This clonotype was detected only once. This chain uses TRBV13 with TRBJ2-1; 8 bases fit TRBD2. Trimming cost V 9 bases and J 4 bases; bases outside gene matches: 5. CDR3 length equals 13 residues. Germline V gives CDR1 PRHDT, CDR2 FYEKMQ (reference sequence). The CDR3 DNA reads as TGTGCCAGTGGACTAGCAGTATACAATGAGCAGTTCTTC. It translates to CASGLAVYNEQFF.

V usage is TRBV10-3 and J usage is TRBJ2-1, with 7 bases fitting TRBD2. V lost 5 bases and J lost 4; bases outside the gene matches: 8. Germline V gene lookup returns CDR1 ENHRY and CDR2 SYGVKD. The length of the CDR3 is 15 residues. CDR3 residues: CAISSGRGVYNEQFF. The CDR3 nucleotides are TGTGCCATCAGTTCGGGGAGGGGAGTTTACAATGAGCAGTTCTTC.

The CDR3 protein is CASSLQTGGGNEQFF. The CDR3 bases are TGTGCCAGCAGTTTACAGACAGGGGGAGGGAATGAGCAGTTCTTC. This chain links TRBV27 with TRBJ2-1, with 9 bases that match TRBD1. The ends lost 2 bases at V and 7 bases at J; junction bases unmatched: 6. Germline V lookup: CDR1 MNHEY, CDR2 SMNVEV (reference sequence). This CDR3 region has 15 residues.

This chain connects TRBV18 to TRBJ2-7; D is perhaps TRBD1 (5 bases). Germline lookup yields CDR1 KGHSH and CDR2 LQKENI. The germline V and J ends were trimmed by 2 bases and 1 base, with 9 bases remaining between them. This CDR3 is 14 amino acids long. The DNA of the CDR3 is TGTGCCAGCTCACCATCTGACAGTTCCTACGAGCAGTACTTC. This sequence encodes CASSPSDSSYEQYF.

The table lists this clonotype with a count of one. This chain joins TRBV30 and TRBJ2-7; D not certain. The length of the CDR3 is 15 residues. Germline assignment: CDR1 GTSNPN and CDR2 SVGIG (reference sequence). The germline V and J ends were trimmed by 1 base and 2 bases, with 15 bases remaining between them. The CDR3 DNA sequence: TGTGCCTGGAGTGGTGCTGACAACCACCCCTACGAGCAGTACTTC. This sequence encodes CAWSGADNHPYEQYF.

This chain uses TRBV12-3 or TRBV12-4 with TRBJ2-3; D is unclear. CDR3 length: 14 residues. V lost 5 bases and J lost 2, with 11 bases in between. The CDR3 DNA sequence: TGTGCCAGCAGTCCGCCGGCGGTCACAGATACGCAGTATTTT. Its translation: CASSPPAVTDTQYF.

This chain connects TRBV7-8 to TRBJ2-2, with a weak D call TRBD1 (6 bases). The CDR3 has 15 amino acids. Per the germline V gene, CDR1 is SGHVS and CDR2 is FQNEAQ. Trimming stripped 6 bases from V and 0 bases from J, with 11 bases between. The CDR3 DNA reads TGTGCCAGCAGACCGGACAGCGCGAACACCGGGGAGCTGTTTTTT. Amino acid sequence: CASRPDSANTGELFF. The full variable domain, its missing parts supplied by reference TRBV7-8 and TRBJ2-2, is GAGVSQSPRYKVAKRGQDVALRCDPISGHVSLFWYQQALGQGPEFLTYFQNEAQLDKSGLPSDRFFAERPEGSVSTLKIQRTQQEDSAVYLCASRPDSANTGELFFGEGSRLTVL.

The chain employs TRBV28 and TRBJ2-7, with a possible D match to TRBD1 (5 bases). CDR1 is MDHEN, CDR2 SYDVKM, per germline. The CDR3 totals 15 residues. With 5 bases removed from V and 0 bases from J, the gap between germline ends came to 14 bases. CDR3 protein: CASSRPQGSSYEQYF. The CDR3 DNA follows: TGTGCCAGCAGTCGTCCGCAGGGATCCTCCTACGAGCAGTACTTC.

This chain joins TRBV21-1 and TRBJ2-7. TRBV21-1 has pseudogene status. The CDR3 extends over 13 amino acids. In DNA form, the CDR3 reads TGTGCCAGCAGAAACCACGGGCCCTACGAGCAGTACTTC. This gives the protein CASRNHGPYEQYF.

This chain uses TRBV20-1 with TRBJ2-2; TRBD2 matches 13 bases. CDR1 is DFQATT and CDR2 is SNEGSKA in the germline V gene (reference sequence). The trim removed 3 bases at V and 3 bases at J, leaving 4 bases unmatched. CDR3 size: 16 residues. This CDR3 is CSARGLAGLYTGELFF. DNA for the CDR3: TGCAGTGCTAGGGGACTAGCGGGATTGTACACCGGGGAGCTGTTTTTT.

The V gene is TRBV19, the J gene TRBJ2-2; 9 positions agree with TRBD1. CDR3 length: 14 amino acids. Germline loops: CDR1 LNHDA, CDR2 SQIVND (reference sequence). V shed 5 bases, J shed 6 bases, and the junction held 4 bases outside the gene matches. The DNA for the CDR3 is TGTGCCAGTAGTGTCACAGGGGGCCCCGGGGAGCTGTTTTTT. This codes for CASSVTGGPGELFF. Combining the CDR3 with reference TRBV19 and TRBJ2-2 gives the whole variable domain DGGITQSPKYLFRKEGQNVTLSCEQNLNHDAMYWYRQDPGQGLRLIYYSQIVNDFQKGDIAEGYSVSREKKESFPLTVTSAQKNPTAFYLCASSVTGGPGELFFGEGSRLTVL.